The T cell receptor (beta chain) under discussion was sequenced for a study of cytomegalovirus exposure and HLA in healthy donors. Points from the study as a whole: Confirmation in vitro established that a few CMV-associated chains were specific for CMV antigens. Both high specificity and high sensitivity reportedly marked the classifier's diagnosis of cytomegalovirus status.

While the first cohort had 700 or so subjects, the donors belonged to the separate validation cohort of about 130 subjects. The CDR3 runs 14 residues. The germline V gene has CDR1 MNHEY and CDR2 SVGAGI. V shed 6 bases and J shed 6 bases, with 15 bases lying between them. A note on this clone: The antigen is unknown.

TCRdb's copy holds only in-frame clones and misses some; the assay was immunoSEQ multiplex PCR. The data show roughly 68,000 clones, with roughly 91% seen just once and approximately 1.7% held by the top ten. This receptor was taken from a woman aged 18-29 years in good health and CMV-seronegative. Sequencing was done on a sample of PBMCs. The chain links TRBV6-5 to TRBJ1-5; D unresolved. CDR3 bases: TGTGCCAGCAGACGTCGTGAGGGCGTTCAGCCCCAGCATTTT. Residues: CASRRREGVQPQHF.